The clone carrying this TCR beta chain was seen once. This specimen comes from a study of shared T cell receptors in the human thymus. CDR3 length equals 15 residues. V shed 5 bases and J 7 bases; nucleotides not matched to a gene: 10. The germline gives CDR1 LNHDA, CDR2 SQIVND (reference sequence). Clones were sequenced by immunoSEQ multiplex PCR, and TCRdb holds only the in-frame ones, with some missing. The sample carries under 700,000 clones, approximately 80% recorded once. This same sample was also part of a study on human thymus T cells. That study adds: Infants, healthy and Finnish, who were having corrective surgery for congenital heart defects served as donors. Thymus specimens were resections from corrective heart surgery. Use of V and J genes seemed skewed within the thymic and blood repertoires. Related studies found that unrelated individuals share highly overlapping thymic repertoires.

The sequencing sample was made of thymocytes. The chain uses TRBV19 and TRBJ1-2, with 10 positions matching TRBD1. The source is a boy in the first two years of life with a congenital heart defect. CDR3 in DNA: TGTGCCAGTAGTCCGCGGGACAGGGGACATTGTGGCTACACCTTC. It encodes CASSPRDRGHCGYTF.